The rows below give T cell receptor beta chains drawn from one sample of a study of vaccination and CD4 T cells after COVID-19. Antigens of these TCRs are unknown. TCRdb fed the PCR reads into MiXCR, producing one record per CDR3 protein. This sample has some 16,000 distinct CDR3 sequences, with about three quarters found just once. The material sequenced was CD4+ T cells from blood, cultured in vitro, taken after SARS-CoV-2 vaccination. These TCRs come from a human donor who received a COVID-19 vaccine. Each CDR3 is given with its conserved first and last residue. A D gene is named only where the DNA matches it firmly. Not every row has a clone size; where given, it reads once, few, many or a size class.

j_gene | d_gene | abundance | v_gene | CDR3nt | CDR3aa
TRBJ2-5 | TRBD2 | - | TRBV19 | TGTGCCAGTAGTATGGGACTAGCGGGGGGGCAAGAGACCCAGTACTTC | CASSMGLAGGQETQYF
TRBJ1-1 | - | - | TRBV19 | TGTGCCAGTAGATCTTCGGGGAGAAGCACTGAAGCTTTCTTT | CASRSSGRSTEAFF
TRBJ2-5 | - | - | TRBV20-1 | TGCAGTGCTGGACAGTTGGGGGGGACCCAGTACTTC | CSAGQLGGTQYF
TRBJ1-2 | TRBD1 | - | TRBV20-1 | TGCAGTGCTAGAGTCAGGGGGACTGGCTACACCTTC | CSARVRGTGYTF
TRBJ1-1 | - | - | TRBV6-5 | TGTGCCAGCAGTTACGGGTCGTGGAACACTGAAGCTTTCTTT | CASSYGSWNTEAFF
TRBJ1-6 | - | - | TRBV20-1 | TGCAGTGCTAGCGTCAGGGGCGGATCACCCCTCCACTTT | CSASVRGGSPLHF
TRBJ1-2 | - | - | TRBV5-1 | TGCGCCAGCAGCTTGGAAGGCAGGGGTTATGGCTACACCTTC | CASSLEGRGYGYTF
TRBJ2-2 | TRBD2 | - | TRBV6-1 | TGTGCCAGCAGACACACTAGCGGGGGGAACACCGGGGAGCTGTTTTTT | CASRHTSGGNTGELFF
TRBJ2-3 | - | - | TRBV12-3/TRBV12-4 | TGTGCCAGCAGTCCTTATCTTATGGGGGCTCCAGATACGCAGTATTTT | CASSPYLMGAPDTQYF
TRBJ1-1 | TRBD1 | few | TRBV6-1 | TGTGCCAGCAGTCGCCCGGGACAGGGGGCTGGCGCTTTCTTT | CASSRPGQGAGAFF
TRBJ1-6 | - | - | TRBV12-3/TRBV12-4 | TGTGCCAGCAGTTCCTACTTCGGTGGAGTCGGGTCACCCCTCCACTTT | CASSSYFGGVGSPLHF
TRBJ1-1 | - | - | TRBV20-1 | TGCAGTGCTAGCCCGGGGGAGAGCACTGAAGCTTTCTTT | CSASPGESTEAFF
TRBJ1-1 | - | once | TRBV7-9 | TGTGCCAGCAGCTTAGCAGGGAGGAACACTGAAGCTTTCTTT | CASSLAGRNTEAFF
TRBJ1-2 | - | - | TRBV20-1 | TGCAGTGCTAGATTGAAGGGGCCCATGCATGGCTACACCTTC | CSARLKGPMHGYTF
TRBJ2-3 | TRBD2 | - | TRBV6-1 | TGTGCCAGCAGTGCAGAGCGGGGGGGTACAGATACGCAGTATTTT | CASSAERGGTDTQYF
TRBJ1-4 | - | once | TRBV6-1 | TGTGCCAGCAGTGAAGCGGAGGATGAAAAACTGTTTTTT | CASSEAEDEKLFF
TRBJ1-5 | - | - | TRBV21-1 | TGTGCCAGCAGCGTGGCGCAGGCGGGCAGTCAGCCCCAGCATTTT | CASSVAQAGSQPQHF
TRBJ2-5 | - | - | TRBV5-5 | TGTGCCAGCAGCTTGGGGTGGCCGATGTGGGCGACACAAGAGACCCAGTACTTC | CASSLGWPMWATQETQYF
TRBJ1-2 | - | - | TRBV11-3 | TGTGCCAGCAGCGACAGCCCAGACAACTATGGCTACACCTTC | CASSDSPDNYGYTF
TRBJ2-1 | TRBD2 | - | TRBV15 | TGTGCCACCAGCAAAGCGGGGGGAACTTTTGATGAGCAGTTCTTC | CATSKAGGTFDEQFF
TRBJ1-6 | - | - | TRBV10-3 | TGTGCCATCAGTGAGTTCACATATTCACCCCTCCACTTT | CAISEFTYSPLHF
TRBJ2-4 | - | once | TRBV20-1 | TGCAGTGCTAGAGAACCAGGGGGGGCCAAAAACATTCAGTACTTC | CSAREPGGAKNIQYF
TRBJ1-1 | - | - | TRBV5-5 | TGTGCCAGCAGCCCCGTTGGGGTCACGAACACTGAAGCTTTCTTT | CASSPVGVTNTEAFF
TRBJ2-7 | - | - | TRBV7-5 | - | CISVSEAHTSEIPYEQYF
TRBJ2-7 | - | once | TRBV10-3 | TGTGCCGTATCCGGGACTGCTATCTACGAGCAGTACTTC | CAVSGTAIYEQYF
TRBJ2-5 | - | - | TRBV12-3/TRBV12-4 | TGTGCCAGCAGTCTGGCCGAGGAGACCCAGTACTTC | CASSLAEETQYF
TRBJ2-2 | TRBD2 | few | TRBV5-1 | TGCGCCAGCAGCCCCGATAGCGGGGGAGCGACCGGGGAGCTGTTTTTT | CASSPDSGGATGELFF
TRBJ2-2 | - | - | TRBV10-1 | TGCGCCAGCAGTGAGTCGCTCGGGGGTACCGGGGAGCTGTTTTTT | CASSESLGGTGELFF
TRBJ2-5 | - | - | TRBV19 | TGTGCCAGTAGTATTCTCCAGGCTGGAAAAGAGACCCAGTACTTC | CASSILQAGKETQYF
TRBJ2-3 | - | - | TRBV11-2 | TGTGCCAGCAGCCTGAGCACAGATACGCAGTATTTT | CASSLSTDTQYF
TRBJ1-2 | - | - | TRBV12-3/TRBV12-4 | TGTGCCAGCAGTTTAGGGGTAGGGATCTATGGCTACACCTTC | CASSLGVGIYGYTF
TRBJ2-3 | - | - | TRBV25-1 | TGTGCCAGCAGTAAACCTGGATGGGGAGGAGATACGCAGTATTTT | CASSKPGWGGDTQYF